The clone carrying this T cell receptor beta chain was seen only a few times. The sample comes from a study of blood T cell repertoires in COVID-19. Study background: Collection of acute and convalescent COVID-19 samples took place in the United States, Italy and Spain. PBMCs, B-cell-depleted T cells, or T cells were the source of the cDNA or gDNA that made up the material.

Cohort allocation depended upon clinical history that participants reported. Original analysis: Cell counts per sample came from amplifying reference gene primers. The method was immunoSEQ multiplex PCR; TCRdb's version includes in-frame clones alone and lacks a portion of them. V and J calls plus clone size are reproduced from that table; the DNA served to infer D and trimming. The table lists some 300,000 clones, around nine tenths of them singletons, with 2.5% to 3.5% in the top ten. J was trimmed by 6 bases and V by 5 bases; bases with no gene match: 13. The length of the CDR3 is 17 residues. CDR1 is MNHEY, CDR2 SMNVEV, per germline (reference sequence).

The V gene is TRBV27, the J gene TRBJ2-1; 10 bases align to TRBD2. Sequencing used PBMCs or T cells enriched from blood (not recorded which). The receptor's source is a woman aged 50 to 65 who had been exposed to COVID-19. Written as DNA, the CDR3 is TGTGCCAGCAGTCTCTGGACTAGCGGTAGATGGGGCAATGAGCAGTTCTTC. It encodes CASSLWTSGRWGNEQFF.